This is a list of T cell receptor beta chains from one sample in a study of shared clonotypes between healthy human individuals. The protocol was immunoSEQ multiplex PCR, while the TCRdb copy is restricted to in-frame clones and leaves out a portion. The repertoire holds about 1.1 million clones, with about 80% as singletons. What was sequenced was memory CD4+ T cells from PBMCs. The source of these receptors is a man in his late teens or twenties in good health. Some clones in this sample may be carry-over from other donors' samples. Both conserved end residues are part of each CDR3. The D gene is left open where the match is weak. Some rows have no size entry. The others give once, few or many, or a class for an expanded clone.

>-|-|TRBJ2-6|TRBV5-4
TGTGCCAGCAGCTCCGGACAGAGCTCTGGGGCCAACGTCCTGACTTTC
CASSSGQSSGANVLTF
>few|TRBD1|TRBJ2-5|TRBV6-6
TGTGCCAGCAGGACAGGGGCGGGGGAGACCCAGTACTTC
CASRTGAGETQYF
>-|TRBD1|TRBJ1-1|TRBV7-9
TGTGCCAGCAGCTTTACAGGGGGCGGGTCTCAAGCTTTCTTT
CASSFTGGGSQAFF
>-|-|TRBJ1-2|TRBV29-1
TGCAGCGTTGAGTCCCTAGGAAGCTATGGCTACACCTTC
CSVESLGSYGYTF
>-|-|TRBJ2-7|TRBV28
TGTGCCAGCAGTTCGCGAACGGGATTCAGCTCCTACGAGCAGTACTTC
CASSSRTGFSSYEQYF
>few|-|TRBJ1-1|TRBV19
TGTGCCAGTAGTATGGCGGCTCCCGGGGGCGTCGGCACTGAAGCTTTCTTT
CASSMAAPGGVGTEAFF
>-|-|TRBJ1-4|TRBV5-1
TGCGCCAGCAGCTTGGTTGCAACTAATGAAAAACTGTTTTTT
CASSLVATNEKLFF
>-|TRBD1|TRBJ2-5|TRBV11-2
TGTGCCAGCAGCTCCCTCTCCGGGACAGGGGGACGAGAGACCCAGTACTTC
CASSSLSGTGGRETQYF
>-|-|TRBJ2-1|TRBV6-6
TGTGCCAGCAGTTATATCCCCAACAATGAGCAGTTCTTC
CASSYIPNNEQFF
>-|-|TRBJ2-2|TRBV5-1
TGCGCCAGCAGCTTGCTAGCGCAGACGAACACCGGGGAGCTGTTTTTT
CASSLLAQTNTGELFF